This record concerns one T cell receptor beta chain sequence. Its antigen remains unknown. This sample is part of a study of T-cell reconstitution after alpha-beta-depleted transplantation in children. Notes on the study in general: Newly produced T cells mostly accounted for T-cell counts and diversity one year post-transplant.

Preparation of the TCRbeta library used unique molecular identifiers. TCRdb passed the PCR reads through MiXCR, listing each CDR3 protein once. The profile shows 70,000 to 95,000 distinct CDR3 sequences, 15% to 20% of them singletons. V dropped 4 bases and J dropped 1 base, with 8 bases sitting between them. The CDR3 is 13 amino acids. In germline, CDR1 is SGHRS, CDR2 YFSETQ. The chain combines TRBV5-1 with TRBJ2-5, with D hard to call. The sequence was obtained from a male patient between 2 and 10 years old who had a stem cell transplant for acute lymphoblastic leukemia, so the T cells may come from the graft donor. Sequencing was performed on PBMCs, mostly from graft donor cells, taken 360 days after TCRalphabeta/CD19-depleted stem cell transplant. The CDR3 protein is CASSHRAQETQYF. The DNA of the CDR3 is TGCGCCAGCAGCCATCGGGCCCAAGAGACCCAGTACTTC.